What follows are 24 T cell receptor beta chains derived from one specimen sequenced in a study of T cells in localized non-small cell lung cancer. Only in-frame clones appear in the TCRdb table, and some are missing; sequencing was by immunoSEQ multiplex PCR. The repertoire has 48,000 or so clones, about nine tenths of them found once; the top ten carry more than 15%. The source material was peripheral blood, sampled before any cancer treatment. Every receptor here comes from a male donor older than 55 with stage III squamous cell lung carcinoma.

Concerning this clone itself: This specimen includes other DNA sequences encoding the same CDR3. The chain links TRBV7-9 to TRBJ1-3; D unresolved. The V gene's germline CDR1 is SEHNR and CDR2 FQNEAQ (reference sequence). Between the trimmed V and J ends, which lost 3 bases and 3 bases, there was a span of 6 bases. The CDR3 is 13 amino acids. DNA of the CDR3: TGTGCCAGCAGCTTGGGTAGTGGAAACACCATATATTTT. Protein sequence: CASSLGSGNTIYF.

This chain connects TRBV4-3 to TRBJ1-5, with D possibly being TRBD1 (6 bases). Trimming removed 0 bases from V and 6 bases from J, with 12 bases in between. The CDR3 totals 15 residues. The germline gives CDR1 LGHNA, CDR2 YSLEER. CDR3 coding DNA: TGCGCCAGCAGCCAAGATGAGGGGGGCGGTCAGCCCCAGCATTTT. This gives the protein CASSQDEGGGQPQHF.

This clone appeared once. V usage is TRBV5-1 and J usage is TRBJ2-7; 7 nucleotides line up with TRBD2. Germline V CDR1 and CDR2: SGHRS, YFSETQ. This CDR3 is 14 amino acids long. After removal of 6 bases from V and 2 bases from J, the junction contained 8 bases not matched to a gene. Here the CDR3 reads CASTRTGGTYEQYF. The CDR3 coding sequence is TGCGCCAGCACACGGACGGGGGGAACCTACGAGCAGTACTTC.

J is TRBJ1-4 and V is TRBV27, with TRBD1 as a possible D gene (5 bases). V gave up 7 bases and J gave up 7 bases, with 22 bases separating them. Germline V gene lookup returns CDR1 MNHEY and CDR2 SMNVEV (reference sequence). The CDR3 has 16 amino acids. CDR3 coding DNA: TGTGCCAGCACCCAGAGTGGGGGAGGCCACATTGAAAAACTGTTTTTT. Its protein is CASTQSGGGHIEKLFF.

As concerns this clone: Additional DNA sequences in this sample encode the identical CDR3. The chain uses TRBV27 and TRBJ2-2; D not certain. Trimming stripped 4 bases from V and 1 base from J, with 7 bases between. CDR3 size: 14 residues. Germline CDR1 is MNHEY and CDR2 is SMNVEV (reference sequence). CDR3: CASSSGLNTGELFF. The CDR3 DNA is TGTGCCAGCAGTTCTGGATTGAACACCGGGGAGCTGTTTTTT.

This chain connects TRBV7-8 to TRBJ1-1; 7 bases fit TRBD1. Per the germline V gene, CDR1 is SGHVS and CDR2 is FQNEAQ. The CDR3 loop spans 14 amino acids. Losses at the gene ends were 5 bases for V and 2 bases for J; bases not matched to a gene: 5. CDR3 sequence: CASSQGQYNTEAFF. The CDR3 region has the DNA TGTGCCAGCAGCCAGGGACAGTATAACACTGAAGCTTTCTTT.

The CDR3 nucleotides are TGTGCCAGCAGCCGATACAGGACTAGCGGGGGCACCGGGGAGCTGTTTTTT. Its translation is CASSRYRTSGGTGELFF. The V call is TRBV13, the J call TRBJ2-2, with 13 bases fitting TRBD2. This CDR3 comprises 17 residues. The trim removed 5 bases at V and 4 bases at J, leaving 7 bases unmatched. The germline CDR1 and CDR2 sequences are PRHDT and FYEKMQ (reference sequence).

The chain has TRBV19 and TRBJ2-7, with 9 bases identical to TRBD1. V lost 4 bases to trimming and J lost 4 bases; unmatched junction nucleotides: 8. Per germline, CDR1 LNHDA and CDR2 SQIVND (reference sequence). The CDR3 loop spans 15 amino acids. CDR3 nucleotide sequence: TGTGCCAGTAGTACGGAGGGGACAGGGACTTACGAGCAGTACTTC. It specifies CASSTEGTGTYEQYF.

The gene calls are TRBV5-5 and TRBJ1-1; no reliable D call. The germline V and J ends were trimmed by 2 bases and 1 base, with 12 bases remaining between them. This CDR3 is 15 amino acids long. The germline V gene encodes CDR1 SGHKS and CDR2 YYEKEE (reference sequence). In nucleotides, the CDR3 is TGTGCCAGCAGCTTTGGTACAGCGGCGAACACTGAAGCTTTCTTT. Protein product: CASSFGTAANTEAFF.

This chain uses TRBV6-5 with TRBJ2-7; 8 positions agree with TRBD1. The CDR3 runs to 15 residues. The germline CDR1 and CDR2 sequences are MNHEY and SVGAGI. V lost 4 bases to trimming and J lost 0 bases; unmatched junction nucleotides: 5. The CDR3 bases are TGTGCCAGCAGTTCCGGGACAGGCAGCTCCTACGAGCAGTACTTC. Translation: CASSSGTGSSYEQYF.

The chain has TRBV30 and TRBJ1-1; D is uncertain. V was cut by 3 bases and J by 2 bases, with 4 bases left in between. The V gene's germline CDR1 is GTSNPN and CDR2 SVGIG (reference sequence). The CDR3 is 11 residues long. The CDR3 spells CAWRANTEAFF. DNA of the CDR3: TGTGCCTGGAGAGCAAACACTGAAGCTTTCTTT.

The CDR3 sequence: CASSKSVPYEQYF. In DNA, the CDR3 is TGTGCCAGCAGTAAGTCTGTCCCCTACGAGCAGTACTTC. The chain employs TRBV2 and TRBJ2-7; D gene unclear. V shed 5 bases and J shed 2 bases, with 10 bases lying between them. The CDR3 runs to 13 residues. Germline CDR1 SNHLY, CDR2 FYNNEI.

The rearrangement links TRBV7-9 to TRBJ1-2, with 8 bases that match TRBD1. The V gene's germline CDR1 is SEHNR and CDR2 FQNEAQ (reference sequence). Losses at the gene ends were 5 bases for V and 6 bases for J; bases not matched to a gene: 11. This CDR3 spans 15 amino acids. CDR3 sequence (DNA): TGTGCCAGCAGCGCTGACAGGGGTTGGGATCATGGCTACACCTTC. This sequence encodes CASSADRGWDHGYTF.

This chain uses TRBV5-1 with TRBJ1-1; maybe TRBD1 (5 bases). The length of the CDR3 is 14 residues. The V end lost 5 bases, the J end lost 4 bases, and 15 bases lay between the germline ends. Germline CDR1 reads SGHRS; CDR2 reads YFSETQ. In DNA form, the CDR3 reads TGCGCCAGCAGACGTGAAGGGGCAACCACTGAAGCTTTCTTT. Translated: CASRREGATTEAFF.

This rearrangement joins TRBV5-6 to TRBJ1-4; 8 positions agree with TRBD1. Germline values: CDR1 SGHDT, CDR2 YYEEEE. The CDR3 consists of 16 residues. J lost 3 bases, V lost 0 bases, and 4 bases had no gene match. The DNA for the CDR3 is TGTGCCAGCAGCTTGGTTGGACAGGGCGCTAATGAAAAACTGTTTTTT. Its translation is CASSLVGQGANEKLFF. Variable domain in full (rest from reference TRBV5-6 and TRBJ1-4): DAGVTQSPTHLIKTRGQQVTLRCSPKSGHDTVSWYQQALGQGPQFIFQYYEEEERQRGNFPDRFSGHQFPNYSSELNVNALLLGDSALYLCASSLVGQGANEKLFFGSGTQLSVL.

The J gene is TRBJ1-1, the V gene TRBV18; a weak D match, TRBD1 (6 bases). This CDR3 contains 14 residues. Germline V gene data show CDR1 as KGHSH and CDR2 as LQKENI. V was pared by 3 bases and J by 1 base, with 9 bases between. CDR3 loop: CASSPGGGNTEAFF. CDR3 nucleotide sequence: TGTGCCAGCTCACCCGGGGGCGGGAACACTGAAGCTTTCTTT.

This clone has a single count. The chain carries TRBV10-3 and TRBJ2-7; possibly TRBD2 for D (5 bases). Germline V gene lookup returns CDR1 ENHRY and CDR2 SYGVKD. Trimming shortened V by 4 bases and J by 4 bases, and 23 bases separated the two germline ends. The CDR3 loop spans 17 amino acids. The CDR3 DNA follows: TGTGCCATCAGTGGCCCCCCCCGTTCGGGGAGCTCGTACGAGCAGTACTTC. This translates into CAISGPPRSGSSYEQYF.

The rearrangement links TRBV19 to TRBJ2-7, with TRBD2 as a possible D gene (5 bases). The CDR3 runs 15 residues. The V gene's germline CDR1 is LNHDA and CDR2 SQIVND (reference sequence). Trimming stripped 6 bases from V and 2 bases from J, with 17 bases between. In DNA, the CDR3 is TGTGCCAGTAGAGAAAGCGGAAGCACTCCCTACGAGCAGTACTTC. Residues: CASRESGSTPYEQYF.

The chain employs TRBV12-5 and TRBJ2-3, with a tentative D call TRBD2 (7 bases). CDR1 and CDR2 (germline): LGHNT, FRNRAP. This CDR3 has 15 residues. V was cut by 1 base and J by 6 bases, with 14 bases left in between. The DNA for the CDR3 is TGTGCTAGTGGTTTGGGACAGGCGGGGGTCGATACGCAGTATTTT. The encoded protein is CASGLGQAGVDTQYF.

V and J are TRBV29-1 and TRBJ2-5, with D uncertain. This CDR3 is built from 13 residues. Trimming left V 7 bases short and J 1 base short, with 13 bases between. Germline assignment: CDR1 SQVTM and CDR2 ANQGSEA. The CDR3 region is CSAIQQSQETQYF. CDR3 in DNA: TGCAGCGCCATACAGCAGTCCCAAGAGACCCAGTACTTC.

V gene TRBV7-3 combines with J gene TRBJ2-3; D might be TRBD2 (6 bases). The V end was cut by 3 bases, the J end by 0 bases, with 7 bases between. CDR1 is SGHTA and CDR2 is FQGTGA in the germline V gene. The CDR3 runs 14 residues. CDR3 nucleotides: TGTGCCAGCAGCTTGCGGGGAAGCACAGATACGCAGTATTTT. Amino acid sequence: CASSLRGSTDTQYF.

The genes are TRBV6-5 and TRBJ2-7, with 11 bases fitting TRBD2. Per germline, CDR1 MNHEY and CDR2 SVGAGI. This CDR3 has 15 residues. Trimming cost V 6 bases and J 4 bases; bases outside gene matches: 8. CDR3 loop: CASRLGTSGPYEQYF. Here the CDR3 DNA reads TGTGCCAGCAGATTAGGGACTAGCGGACCATACGAGCAGTACTTC.

The chain carries TRBV5-1 and TRBJ2-4, with no clear D. Germline V lookup: CDR1 SGHRS, CDR2 YFSETQ. This CDR3 contains 14 residues. Trimming stripped 0 bases from V and 7 bases from J, with 11 bases between. The CDR3 loop is CASSLVPNPNIQYF. In nucleotides, the CDR3 is TGCGCCAGCAGCTTGGTGCCGAATCCGAACATTCAGTACTTC.

V usage is TRBV6-5 and J usage is TRBJ2-7; D unresolved. V lost 2 bases to trimming and J lost 6 bases, with 17 bases between them. Germline-derived CDR1 and CDR2 are MNHEY and SVGAGI. The length of the CDR3 is 15 residues. The CDR3: CASSYAASGLFEQYF. In DNA form, the CDR3 reads TGTGCCAGCAGTTACGCCGCCTCGGGTCTTTTCGAGCAGTACTTC.